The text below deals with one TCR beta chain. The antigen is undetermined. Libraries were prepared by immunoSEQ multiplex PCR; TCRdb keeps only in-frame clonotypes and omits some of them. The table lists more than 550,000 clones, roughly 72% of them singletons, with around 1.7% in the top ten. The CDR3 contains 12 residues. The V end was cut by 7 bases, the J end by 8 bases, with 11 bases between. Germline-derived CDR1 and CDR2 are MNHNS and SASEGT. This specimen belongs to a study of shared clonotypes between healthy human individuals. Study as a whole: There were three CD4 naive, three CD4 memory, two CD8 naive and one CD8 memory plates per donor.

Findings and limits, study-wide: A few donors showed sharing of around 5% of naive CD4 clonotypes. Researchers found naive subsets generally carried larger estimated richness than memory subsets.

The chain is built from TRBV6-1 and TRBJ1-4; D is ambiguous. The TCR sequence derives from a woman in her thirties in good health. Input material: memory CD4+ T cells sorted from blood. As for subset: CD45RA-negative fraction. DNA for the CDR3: TGTGCCAGCACTTCGGTTGGGGAAAAACTGTTTTTT. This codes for CASTSVGEKLFF.